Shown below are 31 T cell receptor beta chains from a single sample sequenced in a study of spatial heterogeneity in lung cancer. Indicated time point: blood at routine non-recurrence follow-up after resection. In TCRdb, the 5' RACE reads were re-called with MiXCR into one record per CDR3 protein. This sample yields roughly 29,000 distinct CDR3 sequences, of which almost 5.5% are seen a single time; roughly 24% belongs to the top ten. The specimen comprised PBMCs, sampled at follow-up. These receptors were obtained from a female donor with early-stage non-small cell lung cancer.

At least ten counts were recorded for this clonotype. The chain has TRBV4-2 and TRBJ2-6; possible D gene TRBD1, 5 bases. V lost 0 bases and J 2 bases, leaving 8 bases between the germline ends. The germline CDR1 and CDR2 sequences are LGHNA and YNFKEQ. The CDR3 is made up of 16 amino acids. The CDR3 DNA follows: TGTGCCAGCAGCCAAGATGTAGGGGCTGGGGCCAACGTCCTGACTTTC. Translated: CASSQDVGAGANVLTF.

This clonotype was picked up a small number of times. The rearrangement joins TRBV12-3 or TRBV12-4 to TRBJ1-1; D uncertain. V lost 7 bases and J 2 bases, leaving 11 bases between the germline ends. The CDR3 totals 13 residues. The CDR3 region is CASTEQSNTEAFF. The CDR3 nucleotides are TGTGCCAGCACCGAACAGTCCAACACTGAAGCTTTCTTT.

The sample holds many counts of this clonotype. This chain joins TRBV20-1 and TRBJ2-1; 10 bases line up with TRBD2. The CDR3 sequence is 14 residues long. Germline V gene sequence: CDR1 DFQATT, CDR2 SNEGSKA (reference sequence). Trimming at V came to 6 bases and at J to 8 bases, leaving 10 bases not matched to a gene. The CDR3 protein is CSAKSGGATYEQFF. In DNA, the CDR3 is TGCAGTGCAAAGAGCGGGGGGGCCACCTATGAGCAGTTCTTC.

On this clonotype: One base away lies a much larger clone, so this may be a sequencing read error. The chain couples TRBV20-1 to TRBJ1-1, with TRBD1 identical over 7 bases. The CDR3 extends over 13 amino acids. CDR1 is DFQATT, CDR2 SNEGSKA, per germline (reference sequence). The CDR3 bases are TGCAGTGCTAGAGATCAGGGACAGACCAAAGCTTGCTTT. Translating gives CSARDQGQTKACF.

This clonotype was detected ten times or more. The CDR3 DNA is TGCAGTGCTCGGTTGACAGATCCCTACGAGCAGTACTTC. It encodes CSARLTDPYEQYF. The chain uses TRBV20-1 and TRBJ2-7; D may be TRBD1 (5 bases). CDR1 DFQATT and CDR2 SNEGSKA come from the germline V gene (reference sequence). V gave up 5 bases and J gave up 2 bases, with 13 bases separating them. The CDR3 has 13 amino acids.

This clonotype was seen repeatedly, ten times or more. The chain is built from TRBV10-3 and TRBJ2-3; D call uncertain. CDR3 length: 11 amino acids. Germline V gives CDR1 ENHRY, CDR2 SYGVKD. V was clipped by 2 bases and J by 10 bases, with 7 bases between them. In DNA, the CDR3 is TGTGCCATCAGTGAGGGTGGATCGCAGTATTTT. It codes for CAISEGGSQYF.

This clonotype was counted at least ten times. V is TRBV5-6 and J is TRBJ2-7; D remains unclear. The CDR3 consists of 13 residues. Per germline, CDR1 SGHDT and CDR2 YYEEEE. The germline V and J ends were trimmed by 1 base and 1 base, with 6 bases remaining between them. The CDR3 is CASSLPSSYEQYF. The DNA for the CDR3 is TGTGCCAGCAGCTTGCCCAGTTCCTACGAGCAGTACTTC. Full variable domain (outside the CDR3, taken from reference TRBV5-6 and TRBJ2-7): DAGVTQSPTHLIKTRGQQVTLRCSPKSGHDTVSWYQQALGQGPQFIFQYYEEEERQRGNFPDRFSGHQFPNYSSELNVNALLLGDSALYLCASSLPSSYEQYFGPGTRLTVT.

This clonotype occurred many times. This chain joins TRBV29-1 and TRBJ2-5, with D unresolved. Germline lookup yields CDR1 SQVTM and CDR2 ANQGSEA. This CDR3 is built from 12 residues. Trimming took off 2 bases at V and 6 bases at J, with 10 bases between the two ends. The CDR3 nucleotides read TGCAGCGTTGAAAATGGTGGCCAGACCCAGTACTTC. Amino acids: CSVENGGQTQYF.

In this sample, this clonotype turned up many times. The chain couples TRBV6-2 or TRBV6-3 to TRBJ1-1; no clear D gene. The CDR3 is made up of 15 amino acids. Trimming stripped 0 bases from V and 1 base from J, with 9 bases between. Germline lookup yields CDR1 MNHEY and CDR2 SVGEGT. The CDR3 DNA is TGTGCCAGCAGTTACTCGCCAAGGACGAACACTGAAGCTTTCTTT. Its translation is CASSYSPRTNTEAFF.

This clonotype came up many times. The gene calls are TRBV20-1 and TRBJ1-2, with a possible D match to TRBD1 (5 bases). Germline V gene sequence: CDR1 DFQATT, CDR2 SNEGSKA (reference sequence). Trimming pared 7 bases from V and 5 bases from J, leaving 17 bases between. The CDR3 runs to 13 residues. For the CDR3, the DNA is TGCAGTGTCACGACAGCTCCTGGGTATGGCTACACCTTC. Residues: CSVTTAPGYGYTF.

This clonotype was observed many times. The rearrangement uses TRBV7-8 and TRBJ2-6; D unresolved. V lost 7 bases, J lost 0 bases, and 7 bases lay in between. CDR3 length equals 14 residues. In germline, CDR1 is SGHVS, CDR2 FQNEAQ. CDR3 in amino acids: CASNDVSGANVLTF. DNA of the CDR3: TGTGCCAGCAACGATGTCTCTGGGGCCAACGTCCTGACTTTC.

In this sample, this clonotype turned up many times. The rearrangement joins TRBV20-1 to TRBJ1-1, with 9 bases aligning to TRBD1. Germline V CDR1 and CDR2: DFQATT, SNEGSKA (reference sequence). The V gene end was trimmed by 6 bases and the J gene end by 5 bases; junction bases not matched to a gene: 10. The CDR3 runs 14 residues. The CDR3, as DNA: TGCAGTGCAGGGAGGGACAGGGCGGGGACTGAAGCTTTCTTT. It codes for CSAGRDRAGTEAFF.

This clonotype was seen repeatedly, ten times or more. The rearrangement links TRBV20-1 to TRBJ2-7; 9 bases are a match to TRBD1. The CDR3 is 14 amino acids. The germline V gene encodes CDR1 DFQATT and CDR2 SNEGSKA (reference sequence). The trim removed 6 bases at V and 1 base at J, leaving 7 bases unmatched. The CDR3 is CSALTGGSSYEQYF. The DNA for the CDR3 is TGCAGTGCCCTAACAGGGGGCAGTTCCTACGAGCAGTACTTC.

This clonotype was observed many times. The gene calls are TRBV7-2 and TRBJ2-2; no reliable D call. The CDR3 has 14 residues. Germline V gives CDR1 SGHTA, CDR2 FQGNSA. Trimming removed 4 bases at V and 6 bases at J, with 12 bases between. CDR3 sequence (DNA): TGTGCCAGCAGCTCCGACAAGGCGGCCGGGGAGCTGTTTTTT. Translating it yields CASSSDKAAGELFF.

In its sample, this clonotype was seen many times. The CDR3 loop is CASRGGGSSYEQYF. CDR3 bases: TGTGCCAGCCGAGGCGGGGGGAGCTCCTACGAGCAGTACTTC. J is TRBJ2-7 and V is TRBV7-2; 8 bases are a match to TRBD2. The CDR3 sequence is 14 residues long. From germline, CDR1 is SGHTA and CDR2 FQGNSA. Germline trimming cut 8 bases from V and 0 bases from J; bases unmatched to any gene: 6.

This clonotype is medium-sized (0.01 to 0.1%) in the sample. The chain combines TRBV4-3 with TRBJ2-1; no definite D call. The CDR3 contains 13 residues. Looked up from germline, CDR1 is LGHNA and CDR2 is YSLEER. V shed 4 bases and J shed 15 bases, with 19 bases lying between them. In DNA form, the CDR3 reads TGCGCCAGCAGCCCAACGCTAATCAGCTTATTGTTCTTC. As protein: CASSPTLISLLFF.

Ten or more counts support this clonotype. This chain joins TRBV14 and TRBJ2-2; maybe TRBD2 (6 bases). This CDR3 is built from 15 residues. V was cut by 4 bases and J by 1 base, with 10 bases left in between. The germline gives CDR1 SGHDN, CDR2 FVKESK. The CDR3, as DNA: TGTGCCAGCAGCCCCTCGGGACTGAACACCGGGGAGCTGTTTTTT. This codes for CASSPSGLNTGELFF.

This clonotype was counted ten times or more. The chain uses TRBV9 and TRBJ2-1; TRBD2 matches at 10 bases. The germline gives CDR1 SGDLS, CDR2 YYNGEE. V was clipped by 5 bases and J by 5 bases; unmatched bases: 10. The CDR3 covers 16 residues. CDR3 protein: CASSEAPSGGDNEQFF. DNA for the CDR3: TGTGCCAGCAGTGAAGCCCCTAGCGGGGGAGACAATGAGCAGTTCTTC.

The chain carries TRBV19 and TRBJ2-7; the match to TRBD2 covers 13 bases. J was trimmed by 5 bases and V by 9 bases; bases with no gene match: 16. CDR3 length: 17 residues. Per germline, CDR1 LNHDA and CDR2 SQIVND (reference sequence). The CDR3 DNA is TGTGCCAGCGGATACGGGACTAGCGGGGTGGGGGCCAACGAGCAGTACTTC. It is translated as CASGYGTSGVGANEQYF.

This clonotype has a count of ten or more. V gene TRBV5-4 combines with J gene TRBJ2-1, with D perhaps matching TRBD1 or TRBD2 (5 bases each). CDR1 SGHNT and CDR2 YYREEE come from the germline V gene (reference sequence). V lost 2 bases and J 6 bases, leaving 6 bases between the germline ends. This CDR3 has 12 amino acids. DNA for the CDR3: TGTGCCAGCAGCTTTGGGGGCAATGAGCAGTTCTTC. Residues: CASSFGGNEQFF.

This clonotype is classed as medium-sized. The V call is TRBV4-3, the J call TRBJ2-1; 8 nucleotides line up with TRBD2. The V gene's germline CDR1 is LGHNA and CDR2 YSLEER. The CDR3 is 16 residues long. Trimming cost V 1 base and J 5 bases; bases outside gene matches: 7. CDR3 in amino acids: CASSQGLAGKNNEQFF. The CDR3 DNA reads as TGCGCCAGCAGCCAAGGGTTAGCGGGAAAGAACAATGAGCAGTTCTTC.

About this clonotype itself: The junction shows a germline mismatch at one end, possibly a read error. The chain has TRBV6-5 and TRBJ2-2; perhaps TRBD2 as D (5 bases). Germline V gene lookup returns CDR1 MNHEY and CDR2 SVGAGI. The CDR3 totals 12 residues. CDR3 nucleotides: TGTGCCAGCAGAGATTTAGCCGGGGAGCAGTTTTTT. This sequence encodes CASRDLAGEQFF.

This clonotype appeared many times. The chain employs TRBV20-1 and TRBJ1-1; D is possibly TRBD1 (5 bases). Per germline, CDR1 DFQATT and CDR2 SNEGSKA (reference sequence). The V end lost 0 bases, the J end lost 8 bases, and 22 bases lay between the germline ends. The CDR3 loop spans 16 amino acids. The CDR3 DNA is TGCAGTGCTAGAGATCCAGTGGCCGGGGCCGAGCGAGAAGCTTTCTTT. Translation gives CSARDPVAGAEREAFF.

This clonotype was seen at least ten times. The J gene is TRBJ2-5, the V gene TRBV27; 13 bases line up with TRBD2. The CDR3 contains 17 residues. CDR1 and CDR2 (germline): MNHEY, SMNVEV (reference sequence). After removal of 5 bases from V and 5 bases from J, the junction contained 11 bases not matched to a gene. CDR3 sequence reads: CASSPGTSGTPRETQYF. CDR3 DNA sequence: TGTGCCAGCAGTCCGGGGACTAGCGGGACCCCCCGGGAGACCCAGTACTTC.

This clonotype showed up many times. CDR3 coding DNA: TGTGCCAGATGGCTCGGAGGGGCGGAGACCCAGTACTTC. Amino acids: CARWLGGAETQYF. This chain uses TRBV27 with TRBJ2-5, with a tentative D call TRBD2 (6 bases). The CDR3 has 13 residues. Trimming stripped 9 bases from V and 5 bases from J, with 16 bases between. CDR1 and CDR2 from the germline V gene are MNHEY and SMNVEV (reference sequence).

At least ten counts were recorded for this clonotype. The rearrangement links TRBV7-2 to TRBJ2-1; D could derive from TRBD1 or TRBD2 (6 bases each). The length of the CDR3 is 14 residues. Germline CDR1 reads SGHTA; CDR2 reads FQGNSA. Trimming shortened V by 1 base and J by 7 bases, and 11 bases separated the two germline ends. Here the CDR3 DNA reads TGTGCCAGCAGCTTAGGGGGGGCCAGGAATGAGCAGTTCTTC. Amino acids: CASSLGGARNEQFF.

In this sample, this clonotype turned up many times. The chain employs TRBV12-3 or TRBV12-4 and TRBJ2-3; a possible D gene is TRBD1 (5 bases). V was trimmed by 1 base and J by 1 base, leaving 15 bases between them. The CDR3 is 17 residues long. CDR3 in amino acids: CASSLDQGSPRTDTQYF. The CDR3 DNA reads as TGTGCCAGCAGTTTAGACCAGGGCAGCCCTCGCACAGATACGCAGTATTTT.

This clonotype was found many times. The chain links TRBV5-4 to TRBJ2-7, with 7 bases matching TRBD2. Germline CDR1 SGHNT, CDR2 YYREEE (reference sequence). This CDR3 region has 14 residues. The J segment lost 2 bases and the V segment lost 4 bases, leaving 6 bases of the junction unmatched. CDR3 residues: CASSSGAGTYEQYF. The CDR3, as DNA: TGTGCCAGCAGCAGCGGGGCCGGTACCTACGAGCAGTACTTC.

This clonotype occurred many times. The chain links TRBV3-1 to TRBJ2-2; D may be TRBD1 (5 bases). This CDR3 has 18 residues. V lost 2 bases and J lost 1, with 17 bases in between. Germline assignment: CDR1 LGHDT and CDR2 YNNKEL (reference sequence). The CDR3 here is CASSQIRIRQGNTGELFF. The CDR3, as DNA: TGTGCCAGCAGCCAAATCCGGATTAGGCAGGGGAACACCGGGGAGCTGTTTTTT.

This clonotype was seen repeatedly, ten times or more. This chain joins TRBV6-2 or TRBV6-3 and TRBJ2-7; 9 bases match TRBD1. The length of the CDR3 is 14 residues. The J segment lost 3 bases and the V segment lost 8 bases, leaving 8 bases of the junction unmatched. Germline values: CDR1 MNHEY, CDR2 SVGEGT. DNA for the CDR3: TGTGCCAGCGCCGGGACAGGGCGAGGCTACGAGCAGTACTTC. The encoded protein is CASAGTGRGYEQYF.

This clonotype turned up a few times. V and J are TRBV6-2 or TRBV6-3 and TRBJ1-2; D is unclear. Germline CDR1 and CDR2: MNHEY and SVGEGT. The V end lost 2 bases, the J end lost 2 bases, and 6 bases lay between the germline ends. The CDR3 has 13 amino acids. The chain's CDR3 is CASSYKGNYGYTF. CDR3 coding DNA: TGTGCCAGCAGTTACAAAGGGAACTATGGCTACACCTTC.